Each of the 27 T cell receptor beta chains below was sequenced from the same sample in a study of shared clonotypes between healthy human individuals. Profiled with immunoSEQ multiplex PCR; TCRdb holds only in-frame clones, not every one. The sample gives roughly 500,000 clones, more than 75% of which show up once; around 11% is in the top ten. Sequencing was done on a sample of PBMCs. These receptors originate from a middle-aged woman in good health. Some clones in this sample may be carry-over from other donors' samples.

The CDR3 DNA sequence: TGTGCCAGCAGCTTATCAGGGCGGTCCGGGGAGCTGTTTTTT. Translation gives CASSLSGRSGELFF. The V call is TRBV7-9, the J call TRBJ2-2; D is possibly TRBD1 (5 bases). Trimming removed 2 bases at V and 6 bases at J, with 10 bases between. Per the germline V gene, CDR1 is SEHNR and CDR2 is FQNEAQ (reference sequence). The CDR3 has 14 residues.

This clone came up a few times. This chain uses TRBV5-5 with TRBJ2-1, with TRBD2 identical over 8 bases. CDR3 size: 15 residues. V shed 3 bases and J 7 bases; nucleotides not matched to a gene: 9. Germline assignment: CDR1 SGHKS and CDR2 YYEKEE (reference sequence). The DNA for the CDR3 is TGTGCCAGCAGCTCACCGGGACTAGGGAGGAATGAGCAGTTCTTC. This encodes CASSSPGLGRNEQFF.

The chain uses TRBV11-3 and TRBJ2-1; D perhaps matches TRBD2 (5 bases). Germline V CDR1 and CDR2: SGHNT, YENEEA. Trimming removed 4 bases from V and 12 bases from J, with 13 bases in between. This CDR3 has 12 residues. As DNA, the CDR3 is TGTGCCAGCAGCTCAAAGGGAGCGCGGCAGTTCTTC. Protein sequence: CASSSKGARQFF.

This sequence joins TRBV5-1 and TRBJ2-3; the D gene is possibly TRBD1 (6 bases). The CDR3 covers 14 residues. CDR1 is SGHRS and CDR2 is YFSETQ in the germline V gene. Trimming removed 4 bases at V and 2 bases at J, with 11 bases between. The CDR3 loop reads CASSPDSSTDTQYF. The CDR3 nucleotides are TGCGCCAGCAGCCCGGACAGCTCCACAGATACGCAGTATTTT.

In this sample, this clone turned up a few times. The rearrangement links TRBV29-1 to TRBJ1-5; 9 bases line up with TRBD1. CDR1 is SQVTM and CDR2 is ANQGSEA in the germline V gene. The length of the CDR3 is 14 residues. Trimming at V came to 6 bases and at J to 2 bases, leaving 5 bases not matched to a gene. The DNA for the CDR3 is TGCAGCGTCGCGACAGGGGGACGCAATCAGCCCCAGCATTTT. Its translation is CSVATGGRNQPQHF.

J is TRBJ1-1 and V is TRBV10-1; D remains unclear. The V end was cut by 3 bases, the J end by 6 bases, with 20 bases between. Germline V gives CDR1 WNHNN, CDR2 SYGVQD (reference sequence). The CDR3 length is 16 residues. The CDR3 coding sequence is TGCGCCAGCAGTGACGGTCAGTGTAGAGGGAGCTCTGAAGCTTTCTTT. This gives the protein CASSDGQCRGSSEAFF.

V and J are TRBV9 and TRBJ2-3; D unclear. The CDR3 spans 15 residues. V was pared by 0 bases and J by 4 bases, with 12 bases between. Germline V gene sequence: CDR1 SGDLS, CDR2 YYNGEE. The CDR3 loop is CASSVESWSPDTQYF. Here the CDR3 DNA reads TGTGCCAGCAGCGTAGAGAGTTGGTCGCCAGATACGCAGTATTTT.

The chain links TRBV7-2 to TRBJ2-1; D gene unclear. The CDR3 totals 18 residues. CDR1 and CDR2 (germline): SGHTA, FQGNSA. Trimming stripped 5 bases from V and 6 bases from J, with 26 bases between. The CDR3, as DNA: TGTGCCAGCAGCAACATACATGCGGCTCTAGATCGTCGCAATGAGCAGTTCTTC. Encoded protein: CASSNIHAALDRRNEQFF.

This chain uses TRBV7-9 with TRBJ2-3; D is unresolved. The CDR3 loop spans 13 amino acids. Trimming cost V 5 bases and J 2 bases, with 8 bases left between them. Germline loops: CDR1 SEHNR, CDR2 FQNEAQ (reference sequence). CDR3 sequence (DNA): TGTGCCAGCAGCCACCAGAACACAGATACGCAGTATTTT. Residues: CASSHQNTDTQYF.

The V call is TRBV4-3, the J call TRBJ2-1, with 8 bases aligning to TRBD2. The CDR3 covers 17 residues. From germline, CDR1 is LGHNA and CDR2 YSLEER. With V trimmed by 1 base and J by 3 bases, 8 bases remained unmatched. In DNA form, the CDR3 reads TGCGCCAGCAGCCAAGGAGGGGGGACTAGTATCTACAATGAGCAGTTCTTC. This translates into CASSQGGGTSIYNEQFF.

This clone was detected only a few times. A read error may be the cause here, since a much bigger clone is one base away. Without the conserved terminal phenylalanine or tryptophan, this CDR3 likely stems from a read error. The rearrangement joins TRBV28 to TRBJ2-7; D ambiguous. V gave up 4 bases and J gave up 1 base, with 8 bases separating them. CDR1 is MDHEN and CDR2 is SYDVKM in the germline V gene. The CDR3 runs 13 residues. The CDR3 region is CASSYPNSYEQYL. CDR3 sequence (DNA): TGTGCCAGCAGTTACCCCAATTCCTACGAGCAGTACCTC.

The rearrangement uses TRBV11-2 and TRBJ2-1; TRBD2 matches at 7 bases. The germline gives CDR1 SGHAT, CDR2 FQNNGV. This CDR3 spans 16 amino acids. Trimming at V came to 6 bases and at J to 5 bases, leaving 13 bases not matched to a gene. The CDR3 bases are TGTGCCAGCAGTCCCGACCTCGCGGGAGTTAACAATGAGCAGTTCTTC. It yields the protein CASSPDLAGVNNEQFF.

V usage is TRBV7-3 and J usage is TRBJ2-4; TRBD2 aligns across 15 bases. The CDR3 is 16 residues long. Looked up from germline, CDR1 is SGHTA and CDR2 is FQGTGA. The V and J ends lost 5 bases and 11 bases, in that order; junction bases with no gene match: 10. The CDR3 DNA sequence: TGTGCCAGCAGCCCCCGGACTAGCGGGAGGGCCCCACTTCAGTACTTC. Its protein product is CASSPRTSGRAPLQYF.

Note on this clone: A much larger clone differs from this one at a single base, so this may be a read error. The sample has other DNA sequences that encode this CDR3 too. The rearrangement uses TRBV10-2 and TRBJ2-7; no clear D gene. Germline V CDR1 and CDR2: WSHSY, SAAADI. The CDR3 extends over 13 amino acids. The CDR3 coding sequence is TGCGCCAGCAGTGAGTGGAAAACCTATGAGCAGTACTTC. Its translation is CASSEWKTYEQYF.

The chain recombines TRBV11-3 with TRBJ2-7, with TRBD1 matching 7 bases. The germline V gene encodes CDR1 SGHNT and CDR2 YENEEA. CDR3 size: 12 residues. V dropped 5 bases and J dropped 6; count of bases not matched to a gene: 4. In DNA form, the CDR3 reads TGTGCCAGCAGCGGGGACAGCGGCGAGCAGTACTTC. This codes for CASSGDSGEQYF.

CDR3: CASSDRHRLDGYTF. DNA for the CDR3: TGTGCCAGCAGTGACAGACACCGGCTCGATGGCTACACCTTC. The chain carries TRBV2 and TRBJ1-2, with D unclear. V was trimmed by 3 bases and J by 6 bases, leaving 14 bases between them. The germline V gene has CDR1 SNHLY and CDR2 FYNNEI. CDR3 length equals 14 residues.

This clone is a singleton in its sample. The chain is built from TRBV11-3 and TRBJ2-6; D remains ambiguous. This CDR3 has 14 amino acids. The ends were cut back, 5 bases at V and 2 bases at J, with 7 bases in the middle. Germline CDR1 SGHNT, CDR2 YENEEA. CDR3 bases: TGTGCCAGCAGCGTAGGCGCTGGGGCCAACGTCCTGACTTTC. This translates into CASSVGAGANVLTF.

This clone showed up just a few times. The J gene is TRBJ2-3, the V gene TRBV5-1; D is undetermined. CDR3 length: 12 amino acids. The germline CDR1 and CDR2 sequences are SGHRS and YFSETQ. V lost 5 bases and J lost 0, with 4 bases in between. The CDR3 protein is CASRVSTDTQYF. Here the CDR3 DNA reads TGCGCCAGCAGGGTGAGCACAGATACGCAGTATTTT. The full variable domain, with the rest looked up from reference TRBV5-1 and TRBJ2-3, is KAGVTQTPRYLIKTRGQQVTLSCSPISGHRSVSWYQQTPGQGLQFLFEYFSETQRNKGNFPGRFSGRQFSNSRSEMNVSTLELGDSALYLCASRVSTDTQYFGPGTRLTVL.

This clone was detected only once. This chain links TRBV6-6 with TRBJ1-1; D may be TRBD1 (6 bases). Germline lookup yields CDR1 MNHNY and CDR2 SVGAGI (reference sequence). The CDR3 runs to 14 residues. V lost 2 bases and J lost 4, with 11 bases in between. For the CDR3, the DNA is TGTGCCAGCAGTTACGAGAGGGGGGGCACTGAAGCTTTCTTT. This gives the protein CASSYERGGTEAFF.

Only one count was recorded for this clone. The chain employs TRBV6-4 and TRBJ2-1; 8 bases line up with TRBD2. V shed 4 bases and J 8 bases; nucleotides not matched to a gene: 10. Per germline, CDR1 MRHNA and CDR2 SNTAGT. There are 15 residues in the CDR3. The CDR3 protein is CASSVEGGRIDEQFF. Here the CDR3 DNA reads TGTGCCAGCAGTGTGGAGGGCGGGAGGATTGATGAGCAGTTCTTC.

This chain links TRBV19 with TRBJ2-1; D is undetermined. Germline CDR1 reads LNHDA; CDR2 reads SQIVND (reference sequence). The CDR3 totals 13 residues. The CDR3 sequence: CASEKSSYNEQFF. The CDR3 DNA reads as TGTGCGAGTGAAAAAAGCTCCTACAATGAGCAGTTCTTC. Looking up the rest from reference TRBV19 and TRBJ2-1 gives the full variable domain: DGGITQSPKYLFRKEGQNVTLSCEQNLNHDAMYWYRQDPGQGLRLIYYSQIVNDFQKGDIAEGYSVSREKKESFPLTVTSAQKNPTAFYLCASEKSSYNEQFFGPGTRLTVL.

This clone has a single count. The V call is TRBV7-9, the J call TRBJ2-5, with 12 bases lining up with TRBD2. The CDR3 has 16 amino acids. The germline V gene encodes CDR1 SEHNR and CDR2 FQNEAQ (reference sequence). V dropped 3 bases and J dropped 3; count of bases not matched to a gene: 5. This CDR3 reads CASSFTGLAGEETQYF. CDR3 sequence (DNA): TGTGCCAGCAGCTTTACGGGACTAGCGGGTGAAGAGACCCAGTACTTC.

This clone is a singleton in its sample. The chain employs TRBV28 and TRBJ1-1; 9 nucleotides match TRBD1. V was pared by 6 bases and J by 7 bases, with 9 bases of the junction left unmatched. Germline V gives CDR1 MDHEN, CDR2 SYDVKM. CDR3 size: 14 residues. CDR3 sequence (DNA): TGTGCCAGCAGCCCCCCGACAGGGGGAGGTGAAGCTTTCTTT. This gives the protein CASSPPTGGGEAFF.

This clone was seen at least ten times. The chain employs TRBV28 and TRBJ1-1, with unresolved D. The CDR3 contains 11 residues. The V and J ends lost 8 bases and 4 bases respectively, with 8 bases between them. Germline CDR1 and CDR2: MDHEN and SYDVKM. The CDR3 loop is CASVSGTEAFF. As DNA, the CDR3 is TGTGCCAGCGTGTCCGGCACTGAAGCTTTCTTT.

V is TRBV5-6 and J is TRBJ1-1; 7 bases are shared with TRBD1. V shed 4 bases, J shed 0 bases, and the junction held 3 bases outside the gene matches. There are 14 residues in the CDR3. Germline values: CDR1 SGHDT, CDR2 YYEEEE. In nucleotides, the CDR3 is TGTGCCAGCAGCGAGACAGGGCTGAACACTGAAGCTTTCTTT. Its protein is CASSETGLNTEAFF. The full variable domain, rest sourced from reference TRBV5-6 and TRBJ1-1, is DAGVTQSPTHLIKTRGQQVTLRCSPKSGHDTVSWYQQALGQGPQFIFQYYEEEERQRGNFPDRFSGHQFPNYSSELNVNALLLGDSALYLCASSETGLNTEAFFGQGTRLTVV.

The V and J genes are TRBV21-1 and TRBJ2-7; the table's D call TRBD1 went unverified against the DNA. TRBV21-1 is a pseudogene segment. The CDR3 length is 15 residues. The CDR3 region is CASSRRTGKTYEQYF. DNA for the CDR3: TGTGCCAGCAGCAGGAGGACAGGGAAGACCTACGAGCAGTACTTC.

The DNA for the CDR3 is TGTGCCAGCTCAACAACTAGCGGGAGGGCCGTTGCAGATACGCAGTATTTT. The encoded protein is CASSTTSGRAVADTQYF. This sequence joins TRBV18 and TRBJ2-3, with 13 nucleotides matching TRBD2. The germline V gene encodes CDR1 KGHSH and CDR2 LQKENI. CDR3 length equals 17 residues. Unmatched junction bases numbered 9, after V lost 5 bases and J lost 4 bases.